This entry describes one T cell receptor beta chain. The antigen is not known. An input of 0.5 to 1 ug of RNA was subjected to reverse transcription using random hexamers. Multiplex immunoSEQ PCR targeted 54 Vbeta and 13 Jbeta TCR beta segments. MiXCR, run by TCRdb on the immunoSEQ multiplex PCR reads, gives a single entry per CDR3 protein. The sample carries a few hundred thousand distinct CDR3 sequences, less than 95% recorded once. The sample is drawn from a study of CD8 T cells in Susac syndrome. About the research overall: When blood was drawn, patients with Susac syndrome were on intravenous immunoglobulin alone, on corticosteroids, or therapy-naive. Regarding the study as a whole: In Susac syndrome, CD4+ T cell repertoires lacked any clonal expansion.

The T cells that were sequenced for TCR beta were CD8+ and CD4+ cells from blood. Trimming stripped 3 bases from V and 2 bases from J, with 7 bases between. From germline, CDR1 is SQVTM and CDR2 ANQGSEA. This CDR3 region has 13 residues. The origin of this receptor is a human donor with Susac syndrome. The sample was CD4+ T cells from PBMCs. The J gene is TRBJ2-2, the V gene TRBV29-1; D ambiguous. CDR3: CSVDTANTGELFF. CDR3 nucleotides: TGCAGCGTTGACACAGCCAACACCGGGGAGCTGTTTTTT.